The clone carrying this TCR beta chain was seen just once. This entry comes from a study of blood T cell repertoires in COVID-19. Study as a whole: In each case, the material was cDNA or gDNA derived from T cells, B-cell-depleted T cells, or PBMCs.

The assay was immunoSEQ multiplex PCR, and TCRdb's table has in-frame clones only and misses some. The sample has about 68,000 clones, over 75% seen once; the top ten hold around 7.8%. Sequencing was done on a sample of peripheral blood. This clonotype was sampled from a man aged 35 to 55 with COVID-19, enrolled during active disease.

The CDR3 nucleotides read TGTGCCAGCAGATCCGGGACAGGGGGCAATGAGCAGTTCTTC. Encoded protein: CASRSGTGGNEQFF. This chain connects TRBV4-2 to TRBJ2-1, with 11 bases lining up with TRBD1. Germline CDR1 reads LGHNA; CDR2 reads YNFKEQ. This CDR3 contains 14 residues. The V and J ends lost 6 bases and 6 bases, in that order; junction bases with no gene match: 4.